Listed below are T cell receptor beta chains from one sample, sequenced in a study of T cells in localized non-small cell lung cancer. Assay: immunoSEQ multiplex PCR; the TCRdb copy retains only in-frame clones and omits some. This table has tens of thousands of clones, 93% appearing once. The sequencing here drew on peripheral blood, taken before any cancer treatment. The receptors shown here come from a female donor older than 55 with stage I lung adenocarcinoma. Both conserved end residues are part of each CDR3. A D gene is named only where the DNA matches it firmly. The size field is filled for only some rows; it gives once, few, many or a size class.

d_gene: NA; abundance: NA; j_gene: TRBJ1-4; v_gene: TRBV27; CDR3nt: TGTGCCAGCAGTTCTTCAGGGTGGCGGGAAAAACTGTTTTTT; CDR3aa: CASSSSGWREKLFF
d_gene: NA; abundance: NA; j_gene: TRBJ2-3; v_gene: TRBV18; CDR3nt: TGTGCCAGCTCACAGGACGCGTTTGTAGATACGCAGTATTTT; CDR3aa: CASSQDAFVDTQYF
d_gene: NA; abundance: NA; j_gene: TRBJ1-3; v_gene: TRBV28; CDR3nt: TGTGCCAGCAGTCCCGGCGGCACCTCTGGAAACACCATATATTTT; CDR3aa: CASSPGGTSGNTIYF
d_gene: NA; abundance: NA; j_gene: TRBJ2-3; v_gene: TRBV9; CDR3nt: TGTGCCAGCAGCGGACAGAGGGATACGCAGTATTTT; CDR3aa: CASSGQRDTQYF
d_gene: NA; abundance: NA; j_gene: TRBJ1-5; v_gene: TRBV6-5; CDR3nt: TGTGCCAGCAGTTACGGGGATAATCAGCCCCAGCATTTT; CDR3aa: CASSYGDNQPQHF
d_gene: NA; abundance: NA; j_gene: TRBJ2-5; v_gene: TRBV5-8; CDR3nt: TGTGCCAGCAGCTTGTGGCCCGGAGAGACCCAGTACTTC; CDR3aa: CASSLWPGETQYF
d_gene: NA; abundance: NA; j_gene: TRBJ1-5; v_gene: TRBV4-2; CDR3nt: TGTGCCAGCAGCCAAGATGAGTATAGCAATCAGCCCCAGCATTTT; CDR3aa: CASSQDEYSNQPQHF
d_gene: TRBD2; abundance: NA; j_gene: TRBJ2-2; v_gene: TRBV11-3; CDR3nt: TGTGCCAGCAGCTCTCGAGGGACTAGCGCTATCGGGGAGCTGTTTTTT; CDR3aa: CASSSRGTSAIGELFF
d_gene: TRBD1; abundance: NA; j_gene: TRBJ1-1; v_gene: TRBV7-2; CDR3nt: TGTGCCAGCAGCTTAGTGGACAGGATGAACACTGAAGCTTTCTTT; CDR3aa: CASSLVDRMNTEAFF
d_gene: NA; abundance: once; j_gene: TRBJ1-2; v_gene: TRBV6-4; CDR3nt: TGTGCCAGCAGTAGCTCCGGGACATCTTTCGGGGGCTACACCTTC; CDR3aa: CASSSSGTSFGGYTF
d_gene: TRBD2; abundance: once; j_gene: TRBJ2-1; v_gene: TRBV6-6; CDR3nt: TGTGCCAGCAGTTACGCATTACTAGCGGATGAGCAGTTCTTC; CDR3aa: CASSYALLADEQFF
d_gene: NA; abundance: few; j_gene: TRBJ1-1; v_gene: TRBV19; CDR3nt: TGTGCCAGTAGCCTCAGGGACCCCCAACCTGAAGCTTTCTTT; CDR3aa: CASSLRDPQPEAFF
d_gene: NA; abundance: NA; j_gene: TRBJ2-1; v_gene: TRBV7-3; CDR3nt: TGTGCCAGCAGCTTAGAGGGGGCGGGATACAATGAGCAGTTCTTC; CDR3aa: CASSLEGAGYNEQFF
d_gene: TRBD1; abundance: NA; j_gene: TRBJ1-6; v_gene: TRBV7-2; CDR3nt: TGTGCCAGCAGCTCTTCGGGACAGGGGAATTCACCCCTCCACTTT; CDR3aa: CASSSSGQGNSPLHF
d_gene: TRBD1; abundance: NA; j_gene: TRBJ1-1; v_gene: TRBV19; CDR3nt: TGTGCCACCTCCGGGACAGTCAACACTGAAGCTTTCTTT; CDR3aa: CATSGTVNTEAFF
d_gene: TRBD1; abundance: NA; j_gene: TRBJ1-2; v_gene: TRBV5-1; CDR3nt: TGCGCCAGCAGCTTGGCCGGTTCGGGACAGGAATTCTATGGCTACACCTTC; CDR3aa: CASSLAGSGQEFYGYTF
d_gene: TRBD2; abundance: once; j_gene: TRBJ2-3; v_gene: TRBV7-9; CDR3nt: TGTGCCAGCAGCGTTGGGACTAGCGGCACAGATACGCAGTATTTT; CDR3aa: CASSVGTSGTDTQYF
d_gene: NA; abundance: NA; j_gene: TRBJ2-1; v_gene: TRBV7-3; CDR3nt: TGTGCCAGCAGCTGGGACGGACCCTACAATGAGCAGTTCTTC; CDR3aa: CASSWDGPYNEQFF
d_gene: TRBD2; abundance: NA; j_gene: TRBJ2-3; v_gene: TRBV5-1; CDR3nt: TGCGCCAGCAACCCAGCGGGGGGAGTAGAAGATACGCAGTATTTT; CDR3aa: CASNPAGGVEDTQYF
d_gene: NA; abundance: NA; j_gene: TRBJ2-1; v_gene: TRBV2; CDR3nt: TGTGCCAGCGGAGGAGGTACAGCTCGGAATGAGCAGTTCTTC; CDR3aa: CASGGGTARNEQFF
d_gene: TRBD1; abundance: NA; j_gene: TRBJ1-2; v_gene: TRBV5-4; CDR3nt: TGTGCCAGCAGCATGGACAGGGGAGTTTATGGCTACACCTTC; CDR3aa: CASSMDRGVYGYTF
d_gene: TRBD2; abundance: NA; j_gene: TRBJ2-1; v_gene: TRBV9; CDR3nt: TGTGCCAGCAGCGTAGCGGGGGGGCAGAATGAGCAGTTCTTC; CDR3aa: CASSVAGGQNEQFF
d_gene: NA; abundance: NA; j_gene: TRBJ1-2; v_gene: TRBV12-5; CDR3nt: TGTGCTAGTGGCCCCTGGGACGGACTCTATGGCTACACCTTC; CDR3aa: CASGPWDGLYGYTF
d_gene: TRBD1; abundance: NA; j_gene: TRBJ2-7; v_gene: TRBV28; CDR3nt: TGTGCCAGCAGTCCAGGAGGGACAGGGATCAACGAGCAGTACTTC; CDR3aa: CASSPGGTGINEQYF
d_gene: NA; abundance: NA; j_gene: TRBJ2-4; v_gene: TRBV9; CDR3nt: TGTGCCAGCAGCGCACCGGACAGCAACCAGTACTTC; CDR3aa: CASSAPDSNQYF
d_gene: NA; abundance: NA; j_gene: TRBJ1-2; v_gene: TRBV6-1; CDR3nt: TGTGCCAGCATTCATAAGGGACGAACTAACTATGGCTACACCTTC; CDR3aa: CASIHKGRTNYGYTF
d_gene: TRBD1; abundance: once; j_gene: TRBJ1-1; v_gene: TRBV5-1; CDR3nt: TGCGCCAGCAGCTTGGTCCCTGACAGGGCCGGCGGGTTGAACACTGAAGCTTTCTTT; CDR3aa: CASSLVPDRAGGLNTEAFF
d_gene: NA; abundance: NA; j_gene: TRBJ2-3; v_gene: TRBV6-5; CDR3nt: TGTGCCAGCAGGGGGGGGCGTACGCAGTATTTT; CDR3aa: CASRGGRTQYF
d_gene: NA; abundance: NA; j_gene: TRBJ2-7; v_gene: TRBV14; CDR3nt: TGTGCCAGCACCATATATCCGGACCGGGTCACCTACGAGCAGTACTTC; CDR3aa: CASTIYPDRVTYEQYF
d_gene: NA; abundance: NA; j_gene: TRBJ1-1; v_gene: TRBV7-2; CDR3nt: TGTGCCAGCAGCTTGGGCAGATACACTGAAGCTTTCTTT; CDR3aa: CASSLGRYTEAFF
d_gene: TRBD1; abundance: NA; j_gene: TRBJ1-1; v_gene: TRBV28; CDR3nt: TGTGCCAGCAGTTACACAGGGGGCACTGAAGCTTTCTTT; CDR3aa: CASSYTGGTEAFF
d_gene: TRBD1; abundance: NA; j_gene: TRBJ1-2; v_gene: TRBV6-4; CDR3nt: TGTGCCAGCAGTCCAGGGGGCGACTATGGCTACACCTTC; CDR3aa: CASSPGGDYGYTF
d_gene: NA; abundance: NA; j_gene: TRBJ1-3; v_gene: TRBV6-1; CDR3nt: TGTGCCAGCACCGAAAGGTTGGGAAACACCATATATTTT; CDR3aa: CASTERLGNTIYF
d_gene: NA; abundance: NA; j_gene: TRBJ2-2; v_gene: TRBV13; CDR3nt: TGTGCCAGCAGCCCTGGACTCGTTAACACCGGGGAGCTGTTTTTT; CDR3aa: CASSPGLVNTGELFF
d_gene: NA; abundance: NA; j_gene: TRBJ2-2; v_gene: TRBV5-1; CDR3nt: TGCGCCAGCAGCTTGAGGCGAAAGACGAACACCGGGGAGCTGTTTTTT; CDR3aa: CASSLRRKTNTGELFF
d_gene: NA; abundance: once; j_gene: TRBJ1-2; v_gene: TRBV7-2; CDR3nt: TGTGCCAGCAGCTATCGGGCGGGGGGCTATGGCTACACCTTC; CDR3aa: CASSYRAGGYGYTF
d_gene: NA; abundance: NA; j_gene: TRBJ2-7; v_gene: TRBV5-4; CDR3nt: TGTGCCAGCAGCCTCCCCGGGACCGGAGGGTACGAGCAGTACTTC; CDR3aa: CASSLPGTGGYEQYF
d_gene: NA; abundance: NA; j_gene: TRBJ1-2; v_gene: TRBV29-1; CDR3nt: TGCAGTGGTTGGGGCGGAGGTGGCTACACCTTC; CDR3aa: CSGWGGGGYTF
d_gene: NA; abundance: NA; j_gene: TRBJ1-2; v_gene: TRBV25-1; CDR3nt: TGTGCCAGCAGTCTCGACAGTTCATATGGCTACACCTTC; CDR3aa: CASSLDSSYGYTF
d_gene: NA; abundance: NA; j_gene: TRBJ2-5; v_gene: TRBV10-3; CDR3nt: TGTGCCATCAGTGAGTCTGGGCAACTTCAAGAGACCCAGTACTTC; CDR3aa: CAISESGQLQETQYF
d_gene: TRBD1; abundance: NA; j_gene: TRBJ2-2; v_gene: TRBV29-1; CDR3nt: TGCAGCGCCCGGGACAGGGGAAGGGACACCGGGGAGCTGTTTTTT; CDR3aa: CSARDRGRDTGELFF
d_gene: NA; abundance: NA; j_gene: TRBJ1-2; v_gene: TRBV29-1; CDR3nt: TGCAGCGTTGGAGGGGCAGGGGATGGCTACACCTTC; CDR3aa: CSVGGAGDGYTF